This TCR beta chain was captured by sequencing in a study of cytomegalovirus exposure and HLA in healthy donors. As regards this clone: Other DNA sequences of this sample code for an identical CDR3.

Both 60 Vbeta primers and 13 Jbeta primers went into the PCR. Profiling relied on immunoSEQ multiplex PCR, and the TCRdb table lists in-frame clones only, not all of them. The sample yields over 90,000 clones, around 63% seen once. The ends lost 4 bases at V and 7 bases at J; junction bases unmatched: 9. The CDR3 has 15 residues. Germline V CDR1 and CDR2: MDHEN, SYDVKM. The source is a human donor in good health. Sample: PBMCs. This chain uses TRBV28 with TRBJ2-7; 11 bases fit TRBD1. CDR3 DNA sequence: TGTGCCAGCAGTTCCAGGACAGGGGGCATTGGTGAGCAGTACTTC. Protein product: CASSSRTGGIGEQYF.